One and the same sample provided the 6 T cell receptor beta chains below, sequenced in a study of control samples from healthy donors and cancer patients. Assay used: immunoSEQ multiplex PCR; TCRdb lists only in-frame clones, some missing. The sample records roughly 100,000 clones, under 90% being singletons. The sequencing sample was made of blood. The receptors were gathered from a woman in her forties or fifties in good health.

This chain uses TRBV19 with TRBJ1-1, with 9 bases matching TRBD1. Germline CDR1 and CDR2: LNHDA and SQIVND (reference sequence). The CDR3 has 17 amino acids. The trim removed 6 bases at V and 0 bases at J, leaving 11 bases unmatched. The CDR3 nucleotides are TGTGCCAGTAGAAGGGGGACAGGGAGAGTCATGAACACTGAAGCTTTCTTT. Amino acid sequence: CASRRGTGRVMNTEAFF.

The rearrangement links TRBV7-2 to TRBJ2-5, with no clear D. This CDR3 comprises 14 residues. Trimming left V 5 bases short and J 4 bases short, with 14 bases between. In germline, CDR1 is SGHTA, CDR2 FQGNSA. This CDR3 reads CASSRISRRETQYF. As DNA, the CDR3 is TGTGCCAGCAGCCGGATTAGCCGGCGAGAGACCCAGTACTTC.

This clone was detected a few times. This rearrangement joins TRBV6-5 to TRBJ1-5; D may be TRBD1 (6 bases). CDR1 is MNHEY and CDR2 is SVGAGI in the germline V gene. V lost 6 bases and J lost 6, with 15 bases in between. This CDR3 is 14 amino acids long. Here the CDR3 reads CASSGGTIAQPQHF. CDR3 DNA: TGTGCCAGCAGCGGTGGGACAATAGCTCAGCCCCAGCATTTT.

The genes are TRBV27 and TRBJ2-1; D is possibly TRBD2 (6 bases). Trimming stripped 6 bases from V and 4 bases from J, with 10 bases between. The CDR3 has 13 amino acids. Germline values: CDR1 MNHEY, CDR2 SMNVEV (reference sequence). CDR3 in amino acids: CASSTGTYNEQFF. The CDR3 coding sequence is TGTGCCAGCAGCACCGGGACTTACAATGAGCAGTTCTTC.

The table lists this clone with a few counts. This chain connects TRBV5-1 to TRBJ1-2; a possible D gene is TRBD1 (5 bases). Germline V gene sequence: CDR1 SGHRS, CDR2 YFSETQ. V was trimmed by 5 bases and J by 7 bases, leaving 15 bases between them. The CDR3 sequence is 13 residues long. CDR3 residues: CASRSGLGSGYTF. CDR3 coding DNA: TGCGCCAGCAGATCAGGGCTAGGGTCTGGCTACACCTTC.

The chain joins TRBV21-1 to TRBJ2-2; the table calls TRBD1, which could not be checked here. TRBV21-1 is a recognized pseudogene. This CDR3 is 15 amino acids long. The DNA of the CDR3 is TGTGCCAGCAGCATTTCGGACAGGACCACCGGGGAGCTGTTTTTT. This encodes CASSISDRTTGELFF.